This T cell receptor (beta chain) derives from a study of CD8 T cells in ankylosing spondylitis. Whole-study results and caveats: Past studies reported some motif variants in reactive arthritis synovial fluid and blood. Significant enrichment of disease-linked clones was reported in matched ankylosing spondylitis synovial fluid. Disease-linked clones were found to be CD8+ and relatively rare in peripheral blood.

Germline V gene lookup returns CDR1 SGHRS and CDR2 YFSETQ. The CDR3 is made up of 14 amino acids. Trimming took 5 bases from V and 1 from J, leaving 9 bases between them. The sample holds many counts of this clonotype. The antigen is not known. TCRdb redid the calling of the 5' RACE reads with MiXCR, one entry per CDR3 protein. In the table there are approximately 250,000 distinct CDR3 sequences, 10% to 13% of which are singletons. This clonotype was sampled from a male donor with ankylosing spondylitis or in good health (not recorded which). The rearrangement joins TRBV5-1 to TRBJ2-2; possibly TRBD1 for D (6 bases). The sequencing sample was made of blood, either unsorted or a sorted T cell fraction (not recorded which). The chain's CDR3 is CASRVTGNTGELFF. The CDR3 DNA is TGCGCCAGCAGGGTGACAGGGAACACCGGGGAGCTGTTTTTT.